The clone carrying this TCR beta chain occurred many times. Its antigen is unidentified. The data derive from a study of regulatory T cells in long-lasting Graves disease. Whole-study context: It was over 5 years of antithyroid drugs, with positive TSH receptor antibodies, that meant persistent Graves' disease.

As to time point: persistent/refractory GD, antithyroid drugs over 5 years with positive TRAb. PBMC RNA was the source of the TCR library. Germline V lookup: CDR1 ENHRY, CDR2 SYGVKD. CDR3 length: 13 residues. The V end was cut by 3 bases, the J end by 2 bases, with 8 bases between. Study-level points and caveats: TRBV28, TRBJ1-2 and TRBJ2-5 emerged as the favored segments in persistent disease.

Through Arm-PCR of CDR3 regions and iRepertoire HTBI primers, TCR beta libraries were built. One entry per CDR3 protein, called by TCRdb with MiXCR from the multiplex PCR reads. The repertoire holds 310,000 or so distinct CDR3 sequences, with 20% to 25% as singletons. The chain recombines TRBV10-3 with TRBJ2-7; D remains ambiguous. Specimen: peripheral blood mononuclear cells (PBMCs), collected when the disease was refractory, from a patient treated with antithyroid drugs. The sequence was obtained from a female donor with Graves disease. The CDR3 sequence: CAISDRSTYEQYF. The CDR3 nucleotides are TGTGCCATCAGTGATCGGAGTACCTACGAGCAGTACTTC.